Below, one T cell receptor (beta chain) is given with its context. The antigen remains unidentified. Clones were sequenced by immunoSEQ multiplex PCR, and TCRdb holds only the in-frame ones, with some missing. The data show 500,000 or so clones, 75% to 90% seen once. This sample stems from a study of Ad26.COV2.S vaccination and SARS-CoV-2 variants. Overall study: Doses of Ad26.COV2.S were injected into muscle once or twice, 56 days apart.

CDR1 is GTSNPN and CDR2 is SVGIG in the germline V gene (reference sequence). Trimming pared 6 bases from V and 3 bases from J, leaving 8 bases between. This CDR3 spans 11 amino acids. Specified treatment: 15 to 20 received Ad26.COV2.S at low or high dose, single or two shots; about 5 received placebo; per-sample allocation not given. Following the first vaccine or placebo injection, samples were taken on day 63. Study-wide results and limits: Vaccine and placebo groups showed comparable non-spike TCR breadth. Those who received the vaccine showed greater spike-specific TCR breadth than those given placebo.

The origin of this receptor is a person between 18 and 60 years old who received the Ad26.COV2.S COVID-19 vaccine or a placebo. This chain joins TRBV30 and TRBJ1-1; D not resolved. The sample consisted of peripheral blood, taken in a trial of Ad26.COV2.S vaccine versus placebo. The CDR3 sequence is CACDWDTEAFF. The CDR3 DNA reads TGTGCCTGTGACTGGGACACTGAAGCTTTCTTT.